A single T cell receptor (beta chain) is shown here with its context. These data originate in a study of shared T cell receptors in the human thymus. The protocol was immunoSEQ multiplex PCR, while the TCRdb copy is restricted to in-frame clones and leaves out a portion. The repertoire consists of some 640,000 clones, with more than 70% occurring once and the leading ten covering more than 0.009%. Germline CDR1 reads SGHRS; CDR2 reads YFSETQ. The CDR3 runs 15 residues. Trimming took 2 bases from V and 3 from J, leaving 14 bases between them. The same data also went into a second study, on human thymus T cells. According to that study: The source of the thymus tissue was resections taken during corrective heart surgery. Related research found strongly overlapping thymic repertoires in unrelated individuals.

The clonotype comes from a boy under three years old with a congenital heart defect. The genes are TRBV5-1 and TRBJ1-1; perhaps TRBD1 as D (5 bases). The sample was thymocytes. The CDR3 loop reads CASSLVGGFDTEAFF. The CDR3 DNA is TGCGCCAGCAGCTTAGTGGGGGGGTTTGACACTGAAGCTTTCTTT.